These 9 T cell receptor beta chains were sequenced from one sample in a study of blood T cell repertoires in COVID-19. Sequenced by immunoSEQ multiplex PCR; TCRdb stores in-frame clones only, minus some. The top ten hold 1% of the sample, which has a few hundred thousand clones, roughly 90% seen once. The material sequenced was PBMCs or T cells enriched from blood (not recorded which). The receptors here all came from a woman aged 25 to 39 who had recovered from COVID-19.

This rearrangement joins TRBV6-6 to TRBJ2-5; 14 bases line up with TRBD2. V lost 5 bases, J lost 2 bases, and 7 bases stayed unmatched. CDR1 is MNHNY and CDR2 is SVGAGI in the germline V gene (reference sequence). This CDR3 region has 17 residues. CDR3 protein: CASSPGLAGARQETQYF. DNA of the CDR3: TGTGCCAGCAGTCCGGGACTAGCGGGGGCCAGGCAAGAGACCCAGTACTTC.

The gene calls are TRBV5-4 and TRBJ2-7; TRBD1 agrees at 9 bases. There are 14 residues in the CDR3. V lost 4 bases, J lost 5 bases, and 7 bases stayed unmatched. The germline V gene encodes CDR1 SGHNT and CDR2 YYREEE (reference sequence). CDR3 region: CASSAQQGADEQYF. The CDR3 region has the DNA TGTGCCAGCAGCGCCCAACAGGGGGCGGACGAGCAGTACTTC.

V gene TRBV7-8 combines with J gene TRBJ2-3, with 7 nucleotides matching TRBD1. This CDR3 contains 13 residues. V shed 5 bases and J 10 bases; nucleotides not matched to a gene: 9. The germline V gene encodes CDR1 SGHVS and CDR2 FQNEAQ. DNA of the CDR3: TGTGCCAGCAGCGTTAAATTGACAGGGCCGCAGTATTTT. This encodes CASSVKLTGPQYF. The full variable domain, rest sourced from reference TRBV7-8 and TRBJ2-3, is GAGVSQSPRYKVAKRGQDVALRCDPISGHVSLFWYQQALGQGPEFLTYFQNEAQLDKSGLPSDRFFAERPEGSVSTLKIQRTQQEDSAVYLCASSVKLTGPQYFGPGTRLTVL.

The rearrangement links TRBV9 to TRBJ1-2, with D maybe TRBD1 (5 bases). V lost 0 bases, J lost 2 bases, and 11 bases lay in between. The CDR3 covers 15 residues. The germline gives CDR1 SGDLS, CDR2 YYNGEE. The CDR3 loop reads CASSVEGNRNYGYTF. CDR3 in DNA: TGTGCCAGCAGCGTAGAAGGGAACAGGAACTATGGCTACACCTTC. The variable domain in full, completed from reference TRBV9 and TRBJ1-2, reads DSGVTQTPKHLITATGQRVTLRCSPRSGDLSVYWYQQSLDQGLQFLIQYYNGEERAKGNILERFSAQQFPDLHSELNLSSLELGDSALYFCASSVEGNRNYGYTFGSGTRLTVV.

V gene TRBV6-5 combines with J gene TRBJ2-7, with TRBD1 matching 7 bases. Trimming took 4 bases from V and 6 from J; bases not matched to a gene: 9. Germline V lookup: CDR1 MNHEY, CDR2 SVGAGI. The CDR3 is made up of 14 amino acids. CDR3 sequence reads: CASSWRGGRIEQYF. The CDR3 coding sequence is TGTGCCAGCAGTTGGCGAGGGGGCCGTATCGAGCAGTACTTC.

The V gene is TRBV19, the J gene TRBJ2-2; TRBD1 matches 10 bases. The germline CDR1 and CDR2 sequences are LNHDA and SQIVND (reference sequence). The J segment lost 4 bases and the V segment lost 6 bases, leaving 8 bases of the junction unmatched. This CDR3 region has 16 residues. For the CDR3, the DNA is TGTGCCAGTAGCTACCGGGACAGGGGAACCACCGGGGAGCTGTTTTTT. Amino acid sequence: CASSYRDRGTTGELFF.

The V call is TRBV6-2 or TRBV6-3, the J call TRBJ2-5, with TRBD1 matching 8 bases. The CDR3 totals 15 residues. V trimming: 5 bases; J trimming: 4 bases; junction bases outside the gene matches: 9. Germline CDR1 reads MNHEY; CDR2 reads SVGEGT. CDR3 sequence: CASSQNPTGVETQYF. As DNA, the CDR3 is TGTGCCAGCAGTCAGAACCCGACAGGGGTAGAGACCCAGTACTTC.

J is TRBJ2-5 and V is TRBV27, with 8 bases lining up with TRBD1. Germline-derived CDR1 and CDR2 are MNHEY and SMNVEV (reference sequence). V dropped 0 bases and J dropped 4; count of bases not matched to a gene: 4. CDR3 length equals 15 residues. This CDR3 reads CASSLSQGAGETQYF. The CDR3 DNA is TGTGCCAGCAGTTTATCCCAGGGGGCCGGAGAGACCCAGTACTTC.

The chain uses TRBV19 and TRBJ1-2, with D possibly being TRBD1 (6 bases). V lost 4 bases, J lost 8 bases, and 20 bases lay in between. The CDR3 spans 15 residues. Germline CDR1 reads LNHDA; CDR2 reads SQIVND (reference sequence). The CDR3 DNA reads as TGTGCCAGTAGTAATGGGGGGGCAGGCGGAATCGGCTACACCTTC. It specifies CASSNGGAGGIGYTF.